The entry below gives a single T cell receptor beta chain sequence along with its context. What antigen it recognizes has not been identified. Base qualities were left out, and no much larger clone turns up one base away. This entry is derived from a study of blood T cells in healthy people across ages (dated by TCRdb to between 2014 and 2016). Background on the whole study: In model experiments, roughly one uniquely barcoded TCR beta cDNA molecule per two T cells was captured by template switching. To avoid experimental bias, donors of different ages were spread randomly across the sequencing lanes. The study analyzed two additional independent replicas of 1 million unique cDNA reads from the same blood draw for two donors, one aged 18 to 30 and one aged 80 or older. Using deep sequencing normalized with unique cDNA molecular identifiers, the study measured how TCR beta repertoire diversity changes with age. The donors were split into four age groups: young (average about 15 years), middle-aged (roughly 39), aged (over 55) and long-lived (approximately 80).

The CDR3, from cysteine to phenylalanine, totals 16 residues. Only CDR3 DNA remains: 48 bases, in frame from the first base. V is shortened by 3 bases, J by 3 bases, and the region joining them spans 16 bases. For CDR1 and CDR2, the germline V gene lists MGHDK and SYGVNS. The method behind the library was 5' RACE. This sample was sequenced with an Illumina HiSeq 2500. A second PCR of roughly 7 to 11 cycles was performed with a sample-barcoded 5' primer and a J-beta primer mix. A template-switch 5' adaptor carrying 12 random nucleotides introduced a unique molecular identifier onto each TCR beta cDNA molecule. Each sample yielded at least 3 million CDR3-containing paired-end reads. The Mint cDNA synthesis kit, primed by a TRBC-specific oligonucleotide, was used to synthesize first-strand cDNA from all RNA. Following uracil-DNA glycosylase treatment, all cDNA underwent a first 18-cycle PCR with the universal primers M1SS and BC2_uni_R. Per the authors' processing: Each sample was normalized by randomly selecting 1 million high-quality reads, each carrying a distinct molecular identifier. Reads with shared molecular identifiers were discarded instead of being binned into consensus sequences. CDR3 identification, clonotype clustering and error correction used MiTCR with a Q25 quality threshold and the strictest error-elimination algorithm. A nonparametric unseen species model with Euler transformation was used to estimate a lower bound on total TCR beta diversity. In TCRdb, the public reads were trimmed at Q25 with fastp and aligned with MiXCR, with productive beta chains retained. Rows with a matching CDR3 protein are joined into one entry that keeps the most common DNA and genes. TCRdb, not the authors, supplied the V and J calls. Across this sample there are roughly 650,000 distinct CDR3 sequences, with approximately 31% seen only once. Jointly, the top ten make up about 16% of the sample.

The research as a whole found: Conclusive comparison of naive and antigen-experienced compartments was prevented by the profiling of bulk unsorted PBMCs. Observed TCR beta diversity per million T cells fell roughly linearly with age, and a significant reduction was already apparent by age about 36. The CMV infection status of donors was not known, potentially confounding age-related changes in expanded clonotypes. Observed TCR beta diversity correlated strongly with the percentage of naive T cells measured by flow cytometry. Estimates of total diversity from one million sequenced T cells were regarded as lower bounds and underestimates. The long-lived group showed more naive CD4+ T cells, fewer expanded clones and increased TCR diversity than the aged group, suggesting age selection.

Systemically healthy Caucasian individuals from Russia, 39 in total and aged roughly 6 to 100 years, were included as donors. Ten milliliters of peripheral blood were drawn from each donor into EDTA-treated Vacutainer tubes. Ficoll-Paque density-gradient centrifugation was used to isolate PBMCs, with at least 6.5 million per sample. Trizol reagent was used to extract total RNA from the PBMCs, yielding at least 6 micrograms per sample. For every donor, flow cytometry on a PBMC aliquot measured the percentage of naive CD45RAhigh/CD27high T cells. The origin of this receptor is a woman at least 80 years old in good health. Donor details come from another sample of the same person, matched by shared clones. The sequencing input was blood. The chain joins TRBV25-1 to TRBJ2-3; the D gene is possibly TRBD1, with 6 bases matching. This receptor carries the CDR3 CASSDPPQGTTDTQYF. The nucleotides are TGTGCCAGCAGTGACCCCCCACAGGGAACGACAGATACGCAGTATTTT.